The 18 T cell receptor beta chains in this list originate from one sample, sequenced in a study of T cells in Graves' hyperthyroidism and ophthalmopathy. Regions amplified from RNA transcripts were the TCR beta CDR3 regions. Carried out on the TCR CDR3, a first-round RT-PCR used the HTBI primer set. TCRdb passed the multiplex PCR reads through MiXCR, listing each CDR3 protein once. This table holds under 350,000 distinct CDR3 sequences, 13% found once. Specimen: blood. Source of these receptors: a woman in her twenties or thirties with Graves' hyperthyroidism that later progressed to Graves' ophthalmopathy.

This clonotype was recorded a few times. V gene TRBV7-6 combines with J gene TRBJ2-5, with 7 bases fitting TRBD2. Germline assignment: CDR1 SGHVS and CDR2 FNYEAQ. The CDR3 sequence is 14 residues long. With V trimmed by 0 bases and J by 5 bases, 3 bases remained unmatched. CDR3: CASSLAGGRETQYF. In DNA form, the CDR3 reads TGTGCCAGCAGCTTAGCGGGAGGGAGGGAGACCCAGTACTTC.

At least ten counts were recorded for this clonotype. J is TRBJ2-5 and V is TRBV28; no reliable D call. The ends were cut back, 8 bases at V and 1 base at J, with 20 bases in the middle. This CDR3 has 16 residues. CDR1 is MDHEN, CDR2 SYDVKM, per germline. CDR3 residues: CASPPTRSGGQETQYF. For the CDR3, the DNA is TGTGCCAGCCCCCCAACCCGGAGTGGCGGCCAAGAGACCCAGTACTTC.

This clonotype was counted at least ten times. The chain recombines TRBV3-1 with TRBJ2-2; D not resolved. V was trimmed by 1 base and J by 7 bases, leaving 10 bases between them. In germline, CDR1 is LGHDT, CDR2 YNNKEL (reference sequence). This CDR3 spans 14 amino acids. CDR3 DNA: TGTGCCAGCAGCCAAGGTCCTTCCAGCGGGGAGCTGTTTTTT. It translates to CASSQGPSSGELFF.

The chain's CDR3 is CASSPFNRVNQPQHF. The CDR3 bases are TGTGCCAGCAGCCCTTTCAACAGAGTCAATCAGCCCCAGCATTTT. The V call is TRBV5-6, the J call TRBJ1-5; D remains unclear. Trimming left V 4 bases short and J 3 bases short, with 14 bases between. The CDR3 is made up of 15 amino acids. Germline V CDR1 and CDR2: SGHDT, YYEEEE. The full variable domain, completed using reference TRBV5-6 and TRBJ1-5, is DAGVTQSPTHLIKTRGQQVTLRCSPKSGHDTVSWYQQALGQGPQFIFQYYEEEERQRGNFPDRFSGHQFPNYSSELNVNALLLGDSALYLCASSPFNRVNQPQHFGDGTRLSIL.

The table lists this clonotype with many counts. V and J are TRBV4-1 and TRBJ2-2; no definite D call. The CDR3 totals 14 residues. CDR1 is MGHRA and CDR2 is YSYEKL in the germline V gene. Trimming took 1 base from V and 3 from J, leaving 6 bases between them. In DNA form, the CDR3 reads TGCGCCAGCAGCCAAGTCCCGGACACCGGGGAGCTGTTTTTT. As protein: CASSQVPDTGELFF.

This clonotype has a count of ten or more. The V call is TRBV28, the J call TRBJ1-4; 7 bases align to TRBD1. With V trimmed by 6 bases and J by 11 bases, 9 bases remained unmatched. The CDR3 extends over 13 amino acids. Germline CDR1 is MDHEN and CDR2 is SYDVKM. CDR3: CASRTGTGGKLFF. DNA for the CDR3: TGTGCCAGCAGGACAGGGACGGGCGGGAAACTGTTTTTT.

This clonotype was counted many times. The J gene is TRBJ2-5, the V gene TRBV18; no clear D. The ends were cut back, 2 bases at V and 4 bases at J, with 5 bases in the middle. The germline V gene encodes CDR1 KGHSH and CDR2 LQKENI. This CDR3 comprises 12 residues. The CDR3 sequence is CASSPGSETQYF. DNA for the CDR3: TGTGCCAGCTCACCAGGTTCAGAGACCCAGTACTTC. Full variable domain (outside the CDR3, taken from reference TRBV18 and TRBJ2-5): NAGVMQNPRHLVRRRGQEARLRCSPMKGHSHVYWYRQLPEEGLKFMVYLQKENIIDESGMPKERFSAEFPKEGPSILRIQQVVRGDSAAYFCASSPGSETQYFGPGTRLLVL.

This clonotype was recorded many times. The J gene is TRBJ2-3, the V gene TRBV28; 7 positions match TRBD2. V shed 3 bases, J shed 4 bases, and the junction held 7 bases outside the gene matches. Germline loops: CDR1 MDHEN, CDR2 SYDVKM. The length of the CDR3 is 15 residues. The CDR3 DNA follows: TGTGCCAGCAGTTTTGGCGGGAGTGGATCAGATACGCAGTATTTT. Encoded protein: CASSFGGSGSDTQYF. Supplemented by reference TRBV28 and TRBJ2-3, the full variable domain reads DVKVTQSSRYLVKRTGEKVFLECVQDMDHENMFWYRQDPGLGLRLIYFSYDVKMKEKGDIPEGYSVSREKKERFSLILESASTNQTSMYLCASSFGGSGSDTQYFGPGTRLTVL.

The V gene is TRBV3-1, the J gene TRBJ1-1; D unresolved. Germline CDR1 is LGHDT and CDR2 is YNNKEL (reference sequence). This CDR3 comprises 17 residues. V was shortened by 0 bases and J by 5 bases, with 19 bases between the two germline ends. The CDR3 nucleotides read TGTGCCAGCAGCCAAGATCCCGGGCCGGCCCTTCTGACTGAAGCTTTCTTT. The encoded protein is CASSQDPGPALLTEAFF.

This clonotype was detected ten times or more. V usage is TRBV6-1 and J usage is TRBJ2-1; D perhaps matches TRBD1 (7 bases). Trimming shortened V by 6 bases and J by 9 bases, and 15 bases separated the two germline ends. The CDR3 covers 13 residues. Germline assignment: CDR1 MNHNS and CDR2 SASEGT. The CDR3 sequence is CASRSGGQFEQFF. CDR3 coding DNA: TGTGCCAGCAGATCCGGGGGACAGTTTGAGCAGTTCTTC.

Comments on this clonotype: With a much larger clone just one base away, this may be a read error. The V gene is TRBV7-2, the J gene TRBJ1-2, with TRBD1 matching over 8 bases. Germline CDR1 is SGHTA and CDR2 is FQGNSA. CDR3 length: 15 amino acids. The trim removed 0 bases at V and 7 bases at J, leaving 7 bases unmatched. Here the CDR3 reads CASSLAPTGAGGYTF. The CDR3 DNA reads TGTGCCAGCAGCTTAGCTCCGACAGGGGCGGGTGGCTACACCTTC.

By share of the sample, this clonotype is medium-sized. The J gene is TRBJ2-3, the V gene TRBV7-2; TRBD1 matches 7 bases. Losses at the gene ends were 5 bases for V and 8 bases for J; bases not matched to a gene: 4. The CDR3 contains 12 residues. CDR1 is SGHTA, CDR2 FQGNSA, per germline. The CDR3 reads CASSKRQGTQYF. CDR3 sequence (DNA): TGTGCCAGCAGCAAAAGACAGGGTACGCAGTATTTT.

This clonotype appeared many times. The CDR3 coding sequence is TGTGCCAGCAGCTTAGGGTCCGGGCATGGGGAGCTGTTTTTT. Its protein product is CASSLGSGHGELFF. The V gene is TRBV13, the J gene TRBJ2-2; D is unclear. Trimming removed 0 bases at V and 8 bases at J, with 10 bases between. The CDR3 is made up of 14 amino acids. Germline CDR1 is PRHDT and CDR2 is FYEKMQ (reference sequence). Full variable domain (rest looked up from reference TRBV13 and TRBJ2-2): AAGVIQSPRHLIKEKRETATLKCYPIPRHDTVYWYQQGPGQDPQFLISFYEKMQSDKGSIPDRFSAQQFSDYHSELNMSSLELGDSALYFCASSLGSGHGELFFGEGSRLTVL.

This sequence joins TRBV20-1 and TRBJ2-2; D is ambiguous. V was cut by 1 base and J by 5 bases, with 2 bases left in between. Germline V gene data show CDR1 as DFQATT and CDR2 as SNEGSKA (reference sequence). The CDR3 totals 11 residues. DNA of the CDR3: TGCAGTGCTAGAGTGACCGGGGAGCTGTTTTTT. Residues: CSARVTGELFF.

The genes are TRBV6-4 and TRBJ2-1; 10 bases are a match to TRBD2. With V trimmed by 6 bases and J by 4 bases, 6 bases remained unmatched. CDR3 length: 15 amino acids. Germline V gene data show CDR1 as MRHNA and CDR2 as SNTAGT. The CDR3 sequence: CASSPTSGKYNEQFF. In nucleotides, the CDR3 is TGTGCCAGCAGCCCTACTAGCGGGAAGTACAATGAGCAGTTCTTC.

This clonotype was seen ten or more times. This chain uses TRBV30 with TRBJ2-2; 7 nucleotides line up with TRBD1. CDR3 length equals 15 residues. From germline, CDR1 is GTSNPN and CDR2 SVGIG (reference sequence). The ends lost 2 bases at V and 5 bases at J; junction bases unmatched: 8. The CDR3 is CAWSYTGTVTGELFF. DNA for the CDR3: TGTGCCTGGAGTTATACCGGGACAGTAACCGGGGAGCTGTTTTTT.

Many counts were recorded for this clonotype. The V and J genes are TRBV6-1 and TRBJ2-7; no reliable D call. V was clipped by 8 bases and J by 1 base, with 9 bases between them. Germline V gene data show CDR1 as MNHNS and CDR2 as SASEGT. The CDR3 sequence is 12 residues long. CDR3 region: CASGGVSYEQYF. Written as DNA, the CDR3 is TGTGCCAGCGGTGGGGTTTCCTACGAGCAGTACTTC.

The sample holds many counts of this clonotype. The chain couples TRBV6-1 to TRBJ2-1, with 7 positions matching TRBD1. CDR1 and CDR2 from the germline V gene are MNHNS and SASEGT. This CDR3 spans 14 amino acids. J lost 5 bases, V lost 5 bases, and 6 bases had no gene match. The CDR3 region is CASSRQGRDNEQFF. DNA for the CDR3: TGTGCCAGCAGTCGACAGGGACGTGACAATGAGCAGTTCTTC.